This entry is about one T cell receptor (beta chain). The antigen remains undetermined. MiXCR, run by TCRdb on the 5' RACE reads, gives a single entry per CDR3 protein. Among under 450,000 distinct CDR3 sequences listed, 18% were seen once. This sample is part of a study of identical twins. Study-level points and caveats: Modeled out-of-frame TCR alpha sharing in monozygotic twins fell below observed levels. The more abundant beta clonotypes in cord blood had fewer insertions, and memory repertoires did not show this. Within twin pairs, the out-of-frame alpha sequences they shared showed excess low generation probability.

The CDR3 has 15 residues. V lost 2 bases to trimming and J lost 2 bases, with 13 bases between them. Germline V gene sequence: CDR1 MNHEY, CDR2 SVGAGI. All donors were healthy, and all were Caucasian. The J gene is TRBJ2-7, the V gene TRBV6-5; D possibly corresponds to TRBD2 (7 bases). What was sequenced was naive T cells sorted from blood. The sequence came from a man aged 50 or older in good health. The CDR3 coding sequence is TGTGCCAGCAGTTACGGAGGGGGGGAAACCTACGAGCAGTACTTC. Its translation is CASSYGGGETYEQYF.